This note documents a single T cell receptor (beta chain) sequence. The sample carries other DNA sequences with the same CDR3. Germline CDR1 LNHNV, CDR2 YYDKDF (reference sequence). The CDR3 runs 13 residues. The V gene lost 5 bases and the J gene lost 0 bases, with 7 bases spanning the gap. This sample was taken from a study of blood T cell repertoires in COVID-19. Study-level background: COVID-19 samples collected from the United States, Italy and Spain covered acute and convalescent phases. Sources were T cells, B-cell-depleted T cells, or PBMCs; the material itself was cDNA or gDNA.

Original analysis: It was from reference gene primer amplification that nucleated cell counts were estimated. Sequenced by immunoSEQ multiplex PCR; TCRdb stores in-frame clones only, minus some. The DNA was the basis for D and trimming; V, J and clone size are from that table. The data show around 64,000 clones, with over 75% seen just once and roughly 5.3% held by the top ten. The origin of this receptor is a man older than 75 in a cohort sampled during active COVID-19. The chain couples TRBV15 to TRBJ1-1; weak D call: TRBD1 (5 bases). The sequencing sample was made of peripheral blood. CDR3 region: CATSGGMNTEAFF. The CDR3 DNA sequence: TGTGCCACCAGCGGGGGGATGAACACTGAAGCTTTCTTT.